The rows below give T cell receptor beta chains drawn from one sample of a study of radiation and T cells in renal cell carcinoma. Sequencing used immunoSEQ multiplex PCR; TCRdb keeps in-frame clones, though not all of them. Of around 140,000 clones in the sample, approximately 86% were seen once. Sequenced material: blood, taken from a patient whose treatment included radiotherapy and nephrectomy. Receptor source: a woman in her forties or fifties with renal cell carcinoma. Each CDR3 is given with its conserved first and last residue. Fields, in order: CDR3 protein, CDR3 DNA, V gene, clone size, J gene, D gene, CDR3 length. D genes are given only for firm matches. Where a row states a size, it is once, few, many or the class of an expanded clone; other rows omit it.

CASRATGGAFF,TGTGCCAGCAGGGCTACAGGGGGTGCTTTCTTT,TRBV6-5,-,TRBJ1-1,TRBD1,11
CASSLVGFRDYEQYF,TGTGCCAGCAGCTTGGTGGGCTTCAGAGACTACGAGCAGTACTTC,TRBV5-4,-,TRBJ2-7,-,15
CASSALGQGDGYTF,TGTGCCAGCAGCGCCTTGGGACAGGGGGATGGCTACACCTTC,TRBV7-3,-,TRBJ1-2,TRBD1,14
CASSQDYSLEQYF,TGTGCCAGCAGCCAAGATTACTCTCTCGAGCAGTACTTC,TRBV4-2,few,TRBJ2-7,-,13
CASSSEGRQPQHF,TGTGCCAGTAGTAGTGAGGGGAGACAGCCCCAGCATTTT,TRBV19,-,TRBJ1-5,-,13
CASKRSQETQYF,TGCGCCAGCAAGAGATCCCAAGAGACCCAGTACTTC,TRBV10-2,-,TRBJ2-5,-,12
CASSLAGQGESEAFF,TGCGCCAGCAGCTTGGCCGGGCAGGGTGAGTCTGAAGCTTTCTTT,TRBV5-1,-,TRBJ1-1,-,15
CAWSGPGGGYEQYF,TGTGCCTGGAGTGGCCCCGGCGGGGGGTACGAGCAGTACTTC,TRBV30,-,TRBJ2-7,TRBD2,14
CAISQDANYGYTF,TGTGCCATCAGCCAGGATGCTAACTATGGCTACACCTTC,TRBV10-3,-,TRBJ1-2,-,13
CASSYTADSGNTIYF,TGTGCCAGCAGCTATACAGCGGACTCTGGAAACACCATATATTTT,TRBV7-9,-,TRBJ1-3,-,15
CASSPDRNTGELFF,TGTGCCAGCAGCCCAGACAGAAACACCGGGGAGCTGTTTTTT,TRBV7-2,once,TRBJ2-2,-,14
CASGMGESDTQYF,TGCGCCAGCGGGATGGGGGAGTCAGATACGCAGTATTTT,TRBV5-1,-,TRBJ2-3,-,13
CASRESAYEQYF,TGTGCCAGTCGCGAGTCCGCCTACGAGCAGTACTTC,TRBV7-9,-,TRBJ2-7,-,12
CASSRGRTSGNTIYF,TGTGCCAGCAGTAGGGGCAGGACCTCTGGAAACACCATATATTTT,TRBV27,-,TRBJ1-3,-,15
CASSLASRGAGELFF,TGCGCCAGCAGCTTAGCTTCCAGGGGCGCCGGGGAGCTGTTTTTT,TRBV5-1,-,TRBJ2-2,-,15
CLSGSDTEAFF,TGCCTATCGGGGAGTGACACTGAAGCTTTCTTT,TRBV28,few,TRBJ1-1,-,11
CASSLGTRSLQETQYF,TGTGCCAGCAGCTTAGGGACTAGGAGTTTACAAGAGACCCAGTACTTC,TRBV7-8,-,TRBJ2-5,TRBD2,16
CASSFGFRGTEAFF,TGTGCCAGCAGTTTTGGGTTCAGGGGCACTGAAGCTTTCTTT,TRBV27,-,TRBJ1-1,-,14
CSVDLTSGRAAYNEQFF,TGCAGCGTTGATTTGACTAGCGGGAGGGCCGCCTACAATGAGCAGTTCTTC,TRBV29-1,-,TRBJ2-1,TRBD2,17
CASSLGNLDEQFF,TGCGCCAGCAGCTTGGGCAACCTTGATGAGCAGTTCTTC,TRBV5-1,-,TRBJ2-1,-,13
CAISDYDTSGGGNTIYF,TGTGCCATCAGTGACTACGATACCAGCGGCGGGGGAAACACCATATATTTT,TRBV10-3,-,TRBJ1-3,-,17
CASSLAAETDTQYF,TGCGCCAGCAGCTTGGCCGCGGAAACAGATACGCAGTATTTT,TRBV5-1,-,TRBJ2-3,-,14
CASSSTTPGELFF,TGTGCCAGCAGCTCCACGACGCCCGGGGAGCTGTTTTTT,TRBV7-3,few,TRBJ2-2,-,13
CASSSSPGYEQYF,TGTGCCAGCAGCTCCTCCCCAGGGTACGAGCAGTACTTC,TRBV11-1,-,TRBJ2-7,-,13
CASSQGGQGRNQPQHF,TGCGCCAGCAGCCAAGGGGGACAGGGTAGAAATCAGCCCCAGCATTTT,TRBV4-1,few,TRBJ1-5,TRBD1,16
CASSLGGQVNTEAFF,TGTGCCAGCAGCTTAGGGGGACAGGTGAACACTGAAGCTTTCTTT,TRBV11-3,-,TRBJ1-1,TRBD1,15
CASSARGTSKSTDTQYF,TGTGCCAGCAGCGCACGGGGGACTAGCAAGAGCACAGATACGCAGTATTTT,TRBV9,-,TRBJ2-3,TRBD2,17
CASSVSGTPNTGELFF,TGTGCCAGCAGCGTATCTGGGACGCCAAACACCGGGGAGCTGTTTTTT,TRBV9,-,TRBJ2-2,-,16